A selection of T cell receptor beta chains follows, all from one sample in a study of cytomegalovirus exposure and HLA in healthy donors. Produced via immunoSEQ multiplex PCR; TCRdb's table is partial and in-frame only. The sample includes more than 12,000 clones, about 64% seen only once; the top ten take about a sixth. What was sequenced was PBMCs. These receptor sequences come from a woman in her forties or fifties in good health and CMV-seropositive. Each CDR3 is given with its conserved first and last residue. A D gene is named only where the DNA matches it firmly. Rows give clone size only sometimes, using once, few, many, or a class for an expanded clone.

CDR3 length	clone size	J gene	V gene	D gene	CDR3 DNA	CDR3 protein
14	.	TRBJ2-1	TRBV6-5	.	TGTGCCAGCAGACACACCAGGGGCGGCAATGAGCAGTTCTTC	CASRHTRGGNEQFF
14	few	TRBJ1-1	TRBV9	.	TGTGCCAGCAACCTAGGCGAGGAGAACACTGAAGCTTTCTTT	CASNLGEENTEAFF
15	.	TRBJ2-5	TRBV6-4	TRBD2	TGTGCCAGCAGAGGACTAGCGGGAGGGCCAGAGACCCAGTACTTC	CASRGLAGGPETQYF
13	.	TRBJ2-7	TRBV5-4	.	TGTGCCAGCAGCTTGGGGACAAACTACGAGCAGTACTTC	CASSLGTNYEQYF
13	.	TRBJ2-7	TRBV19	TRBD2	TGTGCCAGTAGTGCACTAGCGGGTTACGAGCAGTACTTC	CASSALAGYEQYF
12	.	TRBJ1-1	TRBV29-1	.	TGCAGCGTTGGGGTGTTGCGGCAAGAAGCTTTCTTT	CSVGVLRQEAFF
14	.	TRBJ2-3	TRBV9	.	TGTGCCAGCAGCGTTACGACTGGCACAGATACGCAGTATTTT	CASSVTTGTDTQYF
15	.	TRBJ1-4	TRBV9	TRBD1	TGTGCCAGCAGCGCCCAAGGGGGCCTGGGGGAAAAACTGTTTTTT	CASSAQGGLGEKLFF
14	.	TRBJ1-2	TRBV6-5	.	TGTGCCAGCAGTTACGGGGGACTCCCTGATGGCTACACCTTC	CASSYGGLPDGYTF
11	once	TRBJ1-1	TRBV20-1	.	TGCAGTGCTGCGGGTAACACTGAAGCTTTCTTT	CSAAGNTEAFF
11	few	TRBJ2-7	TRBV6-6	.	TGTGCCAGCCGCAAGCGGTACGAGCAGTACTTC	CASRKRYEQYF
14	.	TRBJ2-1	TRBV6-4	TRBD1	TGTGCCAGCAGTAGGACAGGGAACTACAATGAGCAGTTCTTC	CASSRTGNYNEQFF
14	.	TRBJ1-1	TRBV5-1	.	TGCGCCAGCAGCGTAGGACAGATGAACACTGAAGCTTTCTTT	CASSVGQMNTEAFF
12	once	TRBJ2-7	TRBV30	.	TGTGCCTGGAGTTCGGGAGTGTACGAGCAGTACTTC	CAWSSGVYEQYF
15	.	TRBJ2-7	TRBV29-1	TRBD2	TGCAGCGTGGTTGGGACTAGCGGGATGGGAGCCGAGCAGTACTTC	CSVVGTSGMGAEQYF
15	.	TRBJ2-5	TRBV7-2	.	TGTGCCAGCAGCTTCGGGAGCGGAGAGACAGAGACCCAGTACTTC	CASSFGSGETETQYF
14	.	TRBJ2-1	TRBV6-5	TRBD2	TGTGCCAGCAGTGACGCCCCTACTAGCGATGAGCAGTTCTTC	CASSDAPTSDEQFF
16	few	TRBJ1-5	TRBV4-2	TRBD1	TGTGCCAGCAGCCAGGGCGACAGGGTCGGCAATCAGCCCCAGCATTTT	CASSQGDRVGNQPQHF
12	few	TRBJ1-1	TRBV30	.	TGTGCCTGGATAGGGGCCAACACTGAAGCTTTCTTT	CAWIGANTEAFF
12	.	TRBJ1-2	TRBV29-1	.	TGCAGCGTTGTGGACAAGAGCTATGGCTACACCTTC	CSVVDKSYGYTF
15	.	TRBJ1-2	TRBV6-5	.	TGTGCCAGCAGTCATAGAGCAGGGGATGGCTATGGCTACACCTTC	CASSHRAGDGYGYTF
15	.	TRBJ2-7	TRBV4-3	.	TGCGCCAGCAGCCAGGACCTCGACAGCGCCTACGAGCAGTACTTC	CASSQDLDSAYEQYF
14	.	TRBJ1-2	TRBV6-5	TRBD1	TGTGCCAGCCGCCGACAGGGTCTCCTTTATGGCTACACCTTC	CASRRQGLLYGYTF
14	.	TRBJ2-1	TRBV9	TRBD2	TGTGCCAGCAGCGATTCTAGCGGAATGAATGAGCAGTTCTTC	CASSDSSGMNEQFF
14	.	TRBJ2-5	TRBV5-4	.	TGTGCCAGCAGCTTGGATGGGGGCGCGGAGACCCAGTACTTC	CASSLDGGAETQYF
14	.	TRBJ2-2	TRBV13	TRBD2	TGTGCCAGCAGCTGGGAGGGCGGCACCGGGGAGCTGTTTTTT	CASSWEGGTGELFF
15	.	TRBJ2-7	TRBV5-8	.	TGTGCCAGCAGCAGGGGGGGTTGGCTCGTGGGCGAGCAGTACTTC	CASSRGGWLVGEQYF
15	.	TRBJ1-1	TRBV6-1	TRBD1	TGTGCCAGCAGTGACCCAGGGGGGATTTCCACTGAAGCTTTCTTT	CASSDPGGISTEAFF
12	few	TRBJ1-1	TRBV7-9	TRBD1	TGTGCCAGCAGCTTAGACAGGGGCGGAGCTTTCTTT	CASSLDRGGAFF
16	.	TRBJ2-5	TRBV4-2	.	TGTGCCAGCAGCCGGAATACTATAGGGGGGGAGGAGACCCAGTACTTC	CASSRNTIGGEETQYF
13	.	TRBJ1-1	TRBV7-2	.	TGTGCCAGCAGCTTGGGGAGTAACACTGAAGCTTTCTTT	CASSLGSNTEAFF
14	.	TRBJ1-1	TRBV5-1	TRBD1	TGCGCCAGCAGCGCCGAGACAGGGGTGGGGGCAGCTTTCTTT	CASSAETGVGAAFF